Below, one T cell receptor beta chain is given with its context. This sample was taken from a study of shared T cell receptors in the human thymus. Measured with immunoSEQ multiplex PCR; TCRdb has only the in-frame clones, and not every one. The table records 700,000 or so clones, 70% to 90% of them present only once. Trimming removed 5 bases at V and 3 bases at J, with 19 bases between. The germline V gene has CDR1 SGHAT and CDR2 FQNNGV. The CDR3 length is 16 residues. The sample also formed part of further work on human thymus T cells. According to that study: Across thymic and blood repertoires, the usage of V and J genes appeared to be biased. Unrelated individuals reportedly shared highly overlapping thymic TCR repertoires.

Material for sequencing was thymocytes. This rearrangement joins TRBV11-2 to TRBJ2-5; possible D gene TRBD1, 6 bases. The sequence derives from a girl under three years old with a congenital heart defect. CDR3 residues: CASSDQTDRSKETQYF. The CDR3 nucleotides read TGTGCCAGCAGCGATCAAACAGACAGGTCTAAAGAGACCCAGTACTTC.